This T cell receptor beta chain was identified in a study of shared clonotypes between healthy human individuals. The data were produced by immunoSEQ multiplex PCR, yet TCRdb's version contains in-frame clones alone and is incomplete. The sample records fewer than 1.8 million clones, roughly 98.5% being singletons. Germline V CDR1 and CDR2: SQVTM, ANQGSEA. Deletions cut 2 bases from V and 6 bases from J, with 13 bases between. The CDR3 loop spans 13 amino acids. V gene TRBV29-1 combines with J gene TRBJ1-1, with D maybe TRBD1 (5 bases). Source material: naive CD4+ T cells sorted from blood. This sample's subset: CD45RA+ positively selected. This TCR came from a man under 40 in good health. The CDR3 DNA reads as TGCAGCGTTGAAACCATCTCGACAGCTGAAGCTTTCTTT. Amino acid sequence: CSVETISTAEAFF. The full variable domain, with the rest looked up from reference TRBV29-1 and TRBJ1-1, is SAVISQKPSRDICQRGTSLTIQCQVDSQVTMMFWYRQQPGQSLTLIATANQGSEATYESGFVIDKFPISRPNLTFSTLTVSNMSPEDSSIYLCSVETISTAEAFFGQGTRLTVV.